The 27 T cell receptor beta chains below were found in one sample sequenced in a study of siplizumab effects on memory and regulatory T cells. Only in-frame clones appear in the TCRdb table, and some are missing; sequencing was by immunoSEQ multiplex PCR. The repertoire includes about 100,000 clones, about 94% of them detected once, and approximately 1.5% sits in the top ten. What was sequenced was non-Treg CD4+ T cells sorted from blood. The receptors here all came from a human donor in good health.

The chain couples TRBV27 to TRBJ1-4; D is undetermined. The germline V and J ends were trimmed by 1 base and 8 bases, with 8 bases remaining between them. There are 13 residues in the CDR3. Germline CDR1 MNHEY, CDR2 SMNVEV (reference sequence). The CDR3 DNA is TGTGCCAGCAGTTTATTAAACCGGGAAAAACTGTTTTTT. Protein: CASSLLNREKLFF.

The rearrangement joins TRBV5-1 to TRBJ2-7; weak D call: TRBD2 (5 bases). The germline V gene has CDR1 SGHRS and CDR2 YFSETQ. This CDR3 comprises 12 residues. V was pared by 2 bases and J by 7 bases, with 10 bases between. CDR3 bases: TGCGCCAGCAGCTTTAACACGGGGGAGCAGTACTTC. Translated: CASSFNTGEQYF.

The chain couples TRBV9 to TRBJ1-4; 7 bases are a match to TRBD1. Germline V gives CDR1 SGDLS, CDR2 YYNGEE. The CDR3 contains 14 residues. After removal of 4 bases from V and 5 bases from J, the junction contained 5 bases not matched to a gene. The CDR3 loop reads CASSPRDRNEKLFF. The CDR3 region has the DNA TGTGCCAGCAGCCCCCGGGACAGAAATGAAAAACTGTTTTTT.

V and J are TRBV7-9 and TRBJ2-1; the match to TRBD2 covers 14 bases. Germline V gene sequence: CDR1 SEHNR, CDR2 FQNEAQ (reference sequence). This CDR3 has 19 residues. The trim removed 1 base at V and 8 bases at J, leaving 13 bases unmatched. CDR3 region: CASSLGLAGGPVRYDEQFF. The DNA for the CDR3 is TGTGCCAGCAGCTTAGGACTAGCGGGAGGGCCTGTCCGGTACGATGAGCAGTTCTTC.

There are a few counts of this clone. This chain joins TRBV19 and TRBJ1-5; D unclear. The CDR3 length is 13 residues. The germline V gene encodes CDR1 LNHDA and CDR2 SQIVND (reference sequence). Trimming stripped 5 bases from V and 0 bases from J, with 5 bases between. In DNA, the CDR3 is TGTGCCAGTAGTCTTACTAGCAATCAGCCCCAGCATTTT. Its protein is CASSLTSNQPQHF.

This clone was found a few times. The rearrangement uses TRBV30 and TRBJ1-1; D remains unclear. V was trimmed by 4 bases and J by 0 bases, leaving 3 bases between them. CDR3 length: 11 amino acids. In germline, CDR1 is GTSNPN, CDR2 SVGIG (reference sequence). For the CDR3, the DNA is TGTGCCTGGACTGTGAACACTGAAGCTTTCTTT. Residues: CAWTVNTEAFF.

The rearrangement uses TRBV30 and TRBJ2-3; the D is unclear. The CDR3 contains 11 residues. V was cut by 2 bases and J by 5 bases, with 5 bases left in between. The germline CDR1 and CDR2 sequences are GTSNPN and SVGIG (reference sequence). The CDR3 nucleotides are TGTGCCTGGAGTCGCGGAGATACGCAGTATTTT. As protein: CAWSRGDTQYF.

The chain is built from TRBV5-1 and TRBJ2-7, with 12 nucleotides matching TRBD2. The germline V gene has CDR1 SGHRS and CDR2 YFSETQ. The CDR3 contains 17 residues. Trimming at V came to 3 bases and at J to 1 base, leaving 8 bases not matched to a gene. The CDR3 DNA follows: TGCGCCAGCAGCTCGGGACTAGCGGGTTTCCCATCCTACGAGCAGTACTTC. Protein sequence: CASSSGLAGFPSYEQYF.

The chain combines TRBV4-1 with TRBJ1-1, with D tentatively TRBD1 (5 bases). This CDR3 is 14 amino acids long. Per germline, CDR1 MGHRA and CDR2 YSYEKL. V was trimmed by 7 bases and J by 0 bases, leaving 12 bases between them. DNA for the CDR3: TGCGCCAGCATTGCCGGGGGGTTGAACACTGAAGCTTTCTTT. Residues: CASIAGGLNTEAFF.

The gene calls are TRBV19 and TRBJ2-1; the match to TRBD1 covers 9 bases. Germline V gene data show CDR1 as LNHDA and CDR2 as SQIVND (reference sequence). The trim removed 0 bases at V and 7 bases at J, leaving 4 bases unmatched. The CDR3 loop spans 15 amino acids. The CDR3 spells CASSIDGTGLNEQFF. As DNA, the CDR3 is TGTGCCAGTAGTATAGACGGGACAGGGTTGAATGAGCAGTTCTTC.

The chain joins TRBV7-9 to TRBJ2-7, with 8 bases matching TRBD1. This CDR3 region has 15 residues. The J segment lost 3 bases and the V segment lost 4 bases, leaving 8 bases of the junction unmatched. Germline-derived CDR1 and CDR2 are SEHNR and FQNEAQ (reference sequence). The DNA of the CDR3 is TGTGCCAGCAGCTCGGACAGGGTATATCTCTACGAGCAGTACTTC. Translation: CASSSDRVYLYEQYF.

DNA of the CDR3: TGTGCCAGCAGTTTCCTCAGGGGCGACCTTGGGGCTAGCGGGATGGTCGGTGAGAACATTCAGTACTTC. It is translated as CASSFLRGDLGASGMVGENIQYF. J is TRBJ2-4 and V is TRBV28, with TRBD2 matching over 9 bases. CDR1 is MDHEN and CDR2 is SYDVKM in the germline V gene. With V trimmed by 3 bases and J by 7 bases, 31 bases remained unmatched. CDR3 length equals 23 residues.

The chain recombines TRBV28 with TRBJ2-3, with 11 nucleotides matching TRBD2. The J segment lost 7 bases and the V segment lost 5 bases, leaving 8 bases of the junction unmatched. Germline assignment: CDR1 MDHEN and CDR2 SYDVKM. The CDR3 consists of 15 residues. The CDR3: CASSTPGLAVNTQYF. The CDR3 DNA reads as TGTGCCAGCAGTACTCCGGGACTAGCGGTAAATACGCAGTATTTT.

The chain links TRBV5-5 to TRBJ1-4; D is ambiguous. Trimming left V 4 bases short and J 0 bases short, with 13 bases between. Per the germline V gene, CDR1 is SGHKS and CDR2 is YYEKEE (reference sequence). The CDR3 contains 16 residues. The CDR3 DNA sequence: TGTGCCAGCAGCCCCTCCCCCGCTGCAACTAATGAAAAACTGTTTTTT. Translation: CASSPSPAATNEKLFF.

The chain uses TRBV15 and TRBJ2-5, with TRBD2 matching over 7 bases. V was clipped by 3 bases and J by 3 bases; unmatched bases: 1. There are 13 residues in the CDR3. The germline CDR1 and CDR2 sequences are LNHNV and YYDKDF (reference sequence). In DNA, the CDR3 is TGTGCCACCAGCAGCCTAGCGGAAGAGACCCAGTACTTC. Translating gives CATSSLAEETQYF. Variable domain in full (rest from reference TRBV15 and TRBJ2-5): DAMVIQNPRYQVTQFGKPVTLSCSQTLNHNVMYWYQQKSSQAPKLLFHYYDKDFNNEADTPDNFQSRRPNTSFCFLDIRSPGLGDTAMYLCATSSLAEETQYFGPGTRLLVL.

The chain uses TRBV7-8 and TRBJ2-7; 8 bases are shared with TRBD2. This CDR3 is 11 amino acids long. V trimming: 5 bases; J trimming: 9 bases; junction bases outside the gene matches: 3. The germline V gene encodes CDR1 SGHVS and CDR2 FQNEAQ. The CDR3 here is CASSPGTRQYF. CDR3 in DNA: TGTGCCAGCAGCCCGGGGACTAGGCAGTACTTC.

The chain has TRBV25-1 and TRBJ2-3; D not certain. CDR3 length: 13 residues. The germline V gene encodes CDR1 MGHDK and CDR2 SYGVNS. The germline V and J ends were trimmed by 6 bases and 5 bases, with 12 bases remaining between them. CDR3 sequence reads: CASSDVLGDTQYF. The CDR3 bases are TGTGCCAGCAGCGACGTCCTAGGAGATACGCAGTATTTT.

The gene calls are TRBV19 and TRBJ2-3; D call uncertain. The germline CDR1 and CDR2 sequences are LNHDA and SQIVND (reference sequence). The CDR3 has 17 residues. Trimming stripped 5 bases from V and 0 bases from J, with 18 bases between. CDR3 region: CASSARRTTTSTDTQYF. CDR3 DNA: TGTGCCAGTAGTGCCCGAAGGACCACTACTAGCACAGATACGCAGTATTTT. Full variable domain (outside the CDR3, taken from reference TRBV19 and TRBJ2-3): DGGITQSPKYLFRKEGQNVTLSCEQNLNHDAMYWYRQDPGQGLRLIYYSQIVNDFQKGDIAEGYSVSREKKESFPLTVTSAQKNPTAFYLCASSARRTTTSTDTQYFGPGTRLTVL.

Comment on this clone: Different DNA sequences within this sample yield the same CDR3. The chain combines TRBV18 with TRBJ2-3; D not resolved. The length of the CDR3 is 13 residues. The germline gives CDR1 KGHSH, CDR2 LQKENI. V lost 6 bases and J lost 0, with 7 bases in between. DNA for the CDR3: TGTGCCAGCTCTCCTATTAGCACAGATACGCAGTATTTT. The encoded protein is CASSPISTDTQYF.

This clone came up once. The chain links TRBV7-9 to TRBJ2-3, with TRBD2 identical over 9 bases. Germline V CDR1 and CDR2: SEHNR, FQNEAQ (reference sequence). The V and J ends lost 5 bases and 2 bases, in that order; junction bases with no gene match: 5. The CDR3 sequence is 15 residues long. This CDR3 is CASSQAGGNTDTQYF. The CDR3 DNA reads as TGTGCCAGCAGCCAAGCGGGAGGAAACACAGATACGCAGTATTTT.

The chain employs TRBV13 and TRBJ1-4; D gene ambiguous. This CDR3 contains 14 residues. In germline, CDR1 is PRHDT, CDR2 FYEKMQ (reference sequence). Trimming removed 1 base from V and 0 bases from J, with 3 bases in between. CDR3 loop: CASSLVSTNEKLFF. DNA for the CDR3: TGTGCCAGCAGCTTAGTGTCAACTAATGAAAAACTGTTTTTT.

Comments on this clone: In the same sample, other DNA sequences code for this CDR3. The chain is built from TRBV7-9 and TRBJ1-4; perhaps TRBD1 as D (6 bases). Germline loops: CDR1 SEHNR, CDR2 FQNEAQ (reference sequence). This CDR3 comprises 14 residues. Trimming removed 2 bases from V and 2 bases from J, with 6 bases in between. CDR3 residues: CASSLQGTNEKLFF. In DNA form, the CDR3 reads TGTGCCAGCAGCTTACAGGGGACTAATGAAAAACTGTTTTTT. Variable domain in full (rest from reference TRBV7-9 and TRBJ1-4): DTGVSQNPRHKITKRGQNVTFRCDPISEHNRLYWYRQTLGQGPEFLTYFQNEAQLEKSRLLSDRFSAERPKGSFSTLEIQRTEQGDSAMYLCASSLQGTNEKLFFGSGTQLSVL.

The chain uses TRBV7-9 and TRBJ2-3, with 11 bases fitting TRBD2. V shed 3 bases, J shed 4 bases, and the junction held 12 bases outside the gene matches. This CDR3 contains 18 residues. Germline loops: CDR1 SEHNR, CDR2 FQNEAQ (reference sequence). In DNA form, the CDR3 reads TGTGCCAGCAGCTTCCCTTTCCGACTAGCGGGACCCGCAGATACGCAGTATTTT. Translating it yields CASSFPFRLAGPADTQYF.

V usage is TRBV28 and J usage is TRBJ2-5; D is ambiguous. The CDR3 has 11 residues. Germline CDR1 reads MDHEN; CDR2 reads SYDVKM. V lost 8 bases, J lost 7 bases, and 11 bases lay in between. CDR3 nucleotide sequence: TGTGCCAGCGGCAGTAGGATGACCCAGTACTTC. It encodes CASGSRMTQYF.

V gene TRBV5-8 combines with J gene TRBJ2-7; 11 bases align to TRBD1. Germline loops: CDR1 SGHTS, CDR2 YDEGEE. This CDR3 is 13 amino acids long. The trim removed 4 bases at V and 4 bases at J, leaving 1 base unmatched. The CDR3 DNA sequence: TGTGCCAGCAGCCGGGACAGGGGGTACGAGCAGTACTTC. It encodes CASSRDRGYEQYF.

The chain joins TRBV27 to TRBJ2-7; a weak D match, TRBD1 (5 bases). The CDR3 length is 14 residues. From germline, CDR1 is MNHEY and CDR2 SMNVEV (reference sequence). V lost 8 bases and J lost 5, with 19 bases in between. The CDR3 DNA is TGTGCCAGCGCTTGGGGAAGGGGTGGTAACGAGCAGTACTTC. Translation: CASAWGRGGNEQYF.

The CDR3, as DNA: TGCGCCAGCAGCCCCTATACTAGCGGGACCGAACAAGAGACCCAGTACTTC. Amino acid sequence: CASSPYTSGTEQETQYF. The chain uses TRBV5-1 and TRBJ2-5; the match to TRBD2 covers 10 bases. Germline values: CDR1 SGHRS, CDR2 YFSETQ. The trim removed 4 bases at V and 2 bases at J, leaving 11 bases unmatched. The CDR3 length is 17 residues.